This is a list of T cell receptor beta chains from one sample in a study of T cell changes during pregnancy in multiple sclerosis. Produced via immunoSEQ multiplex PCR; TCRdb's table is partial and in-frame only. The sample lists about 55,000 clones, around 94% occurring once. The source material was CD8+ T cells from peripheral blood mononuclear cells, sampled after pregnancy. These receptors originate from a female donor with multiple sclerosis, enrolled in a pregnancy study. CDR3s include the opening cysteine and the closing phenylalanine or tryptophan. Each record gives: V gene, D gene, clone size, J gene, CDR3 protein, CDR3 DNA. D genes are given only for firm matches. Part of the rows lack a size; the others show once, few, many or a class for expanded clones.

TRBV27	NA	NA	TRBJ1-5	CASSLYRESQPQHF	TGTGCCAGCAGTTTGTATCGGGAGAGTCAGCCCCAGCATTTT
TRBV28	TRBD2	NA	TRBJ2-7	CACSRGGKGEQYF	TGTGCCTGCTCCCGGGGGGGTAAAGGGGAGCAGTACTTC
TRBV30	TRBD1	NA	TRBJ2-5	CAWSVYGTDQETQYF	TGTGCCTGGAGTGTATATGGGACAGACCAAGAGACCCAGTACTTC
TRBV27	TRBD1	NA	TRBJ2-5	CASSKTTGAGETQYF	TGTGCCAGCAGTAAGACAACAGGGGCGGGAGAGACCCAGTACTTC
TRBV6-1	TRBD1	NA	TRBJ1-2	CAIRGDRASGYTF	TGTGCCATCCGCGGGGACAGGGCCAGTGGCTACACCTTC
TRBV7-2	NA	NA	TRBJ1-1	CASSLVGGPGAFF	TGTGCCAGCAGCTTAGTTGGTGGCCCCGGGGCTTTCTTT
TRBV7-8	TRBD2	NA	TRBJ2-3	CASSSLTSGSSDTQYF	TGTGCCAGCAGCTCCTTGACTAGCGGGAGCTCCGATACGCAGTATTTT
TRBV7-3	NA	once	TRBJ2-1	CASSLGAEVDEQFF	TGTGCCAGCAGCTTAGGCGCGGAGGTCGATGAGCAGTTCTTC
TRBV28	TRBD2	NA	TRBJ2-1	CASSLVTSGRYNEQFF	TGTGCCAGCAGTTTAGTCACTAGCGGGCGTTACAATGAGCAGTTCTTC
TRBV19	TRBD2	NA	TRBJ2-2	CASSGPTSGRGGGELFF	TGTGCCAGTAGCGGGCCTACTAGCGGGAGAGGGGGCGGGGAGCTGTTTTTT
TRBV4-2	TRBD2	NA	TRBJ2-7	CASSQGAGEPYEQYF	TGTGCCAGCAGCCAAGGAGCGGGGGAGCCCTACGAGCAGTACTTC
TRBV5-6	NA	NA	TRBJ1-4	CASSLAAGRRKLFF	TGTGCCAGCAGCTTGGCCGCAGGGCGGCGGAAACTGTTTTTT
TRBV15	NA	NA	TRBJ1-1	CATKEELSNTEAFF	TGTGCCACTAAAGAAGAGCTTTCGAACACTGAAGCTTTCTTT
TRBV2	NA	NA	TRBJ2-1	CASSEVGSSYNEQFF	TGTGCCAGCAGTGAAGTGGGGAGCTCCTACAATGAGCAGTTCTTC
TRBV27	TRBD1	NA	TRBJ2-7	CASSLVRTGGAEQYF	TGTGCCAGCAGTTTAGTCCGGACAGGGGGCGCCGAGCAGTACTTC
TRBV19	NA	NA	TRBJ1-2	CASSIGGWNGYTF	TGTGCCAGTAGTATTGGCGGATGGAATGGCTACACCTTC
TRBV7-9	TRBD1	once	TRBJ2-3	CASSGRGRGRGTDTQYF	TGTGCCAGCAGCGGCAGAGGCAGGGGGCGCGGGACAGATACGCAGTATTTT
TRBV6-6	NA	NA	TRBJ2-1	CARHRANYNEQFF	TGTGCCAGGCACAGGGCGAACTACAATGAGCAGTTCTTC
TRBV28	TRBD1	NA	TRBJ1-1	CASSSSTDRRGTEAFF	TGTGCCAGCAGTTCTTCCACGGACAGGAGAGGTACTGAAGCTTTCTTT
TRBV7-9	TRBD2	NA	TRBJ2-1	CASSLVDGRDYNEQFF	TGTGCCAGCAGCTTAGTCGACGGGAGGGATTACAATGAGCAGTTCTTC
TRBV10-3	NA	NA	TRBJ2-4	CAISLRGGNIQYF	TGTGCCATCAGCCTCCGGGGAGGAAACATTCAGTACTTC
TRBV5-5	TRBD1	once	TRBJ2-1	CASSSQGLGNEQFF	TGTGCCAGCAGCTCACAGGGGTTGGGAAATGAGCAGTTCTTC
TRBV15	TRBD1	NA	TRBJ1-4	CATRTGGNEKLFF	TGTGCCACAAGAACAGGGGGAAATGAAAAACTGTTTTTT
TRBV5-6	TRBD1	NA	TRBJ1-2	CASSYGTGPDGYTF	TGTGCCAGCAGCTATGGGACAGGGCCCGATGGCTACACCTTC
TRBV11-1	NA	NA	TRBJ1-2	CASSLQGGYGYTF	TGTGCCAGCAGCTTACAGGGAGGCTATGGCTACACCTTC
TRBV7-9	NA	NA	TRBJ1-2	CASSTGTNYGYTF	TGTGCCAGCAGCACCGGGACAAACTATGGCTACACCTTC
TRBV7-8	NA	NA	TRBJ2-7	CASSFQNRAGVGEQYF	TGTGCCAGCAGCTTCCAAAATAGGGCAGGGGTAGGGGAGCAGTACTTC
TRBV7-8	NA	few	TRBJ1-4	CASSLGGPTNEKLFF	TGTGCCAGCAGCTTAGGTGGGCCAACTAATGAAAAACTGTTTTTT
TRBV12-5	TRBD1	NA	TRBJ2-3	CASGLPGVQGVQRCTDTQYF	TGTGCTAGTGGTTTGCCTGGGGTACAGGGGGTCCAGAGGTGCACAGATACGCAGTATTTT
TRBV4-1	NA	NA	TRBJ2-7	CASSPPDTGRDSRYYEQYF	TGCGCCAGCAGCCCCCCGGATACGGGGCGGGACTCAAGATACTACGAGCAGTACTTC
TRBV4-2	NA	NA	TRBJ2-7	CASSQEAGLPYEQYF	TGTGCCAGCAGCCAAGAAGCCGGGTTACCCTACGAGCAGTACTTC
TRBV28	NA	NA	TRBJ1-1	CASSQPGQQNTEAFF	TGTGCCAGCAGTCAACCGGGACAACAGAACACTGAAGCTTTCTTT
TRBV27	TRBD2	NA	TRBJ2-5	CASSSTSGRRETQYF	TGTGCCAGCAGTTCGACTAGCGGGAGGAGAGAGACCCAGTACTTC
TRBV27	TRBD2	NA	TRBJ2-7	CASSSPSGRRRYEQYF	TGTGCCAGCAGTTCACCTAGCGGGAGGAGGCGCTACGAGCAGTACTTC
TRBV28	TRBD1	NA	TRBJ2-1	CASSLSGQGWNEQFF	TGTGCCAGCAGTTTATCGGGACAGGGTTGGAATGAGCAGTTCTTC
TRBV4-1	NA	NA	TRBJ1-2	CASSQVSSYGYTF	TGCGCCAGCAGCCAAGTGTCATCCTATGGCTACACCTTC